This is a list of T cell receptor beta chains from one sample in a study of beta chain features in type 1 diabetes. The protocol was immunoSEQ multiplex PCR, while the TCRdb copy is restricted to in-frame clones and leaves out a portion. The sample contains 630,000 or so clones, over 13% of which appear only once. The sample was naive CD4+ T cells from blood. The receptors were gathered from a man between 18 and 29 years old with type 1 diabetes. The conserved cysteine and the conserved F or W are not part of the CDR3 here. Each record gives: V gene, J gene, clone size, CDR3 length, CDR3 protein. The listing skips clone size in some rows; elsewhere it reads once, few, many or a size class.

V: TRBV18
J: TRBJ1-2
size: -
length: 17
CDR3: ASSPRVTVRGTSNYGYT

V: TRBV30
J: TRBJ1-1
size: -
length: 10
CDR3: AWSSGETEAF

V: TRBV4-3
J: TRBJ1-1
size: few
length: 12
CDR3: ASSQAFMNTEAF

V: TRBV4-1
J: TRBJ2-5
size: few
length: 10
CDR3: ASSPSDETQY

V: TRBV18
J: TRBJ1-1
size: -
length: 9
CDR3: ASSQDTEAF

V: TRBV5-8
J: TRBJ1-5
size: few
length: 11
CDR3: ASRGTVGRPQH

V: TRBV7-7
J: TRBJ2-1
size: few
length: 12
CDR3: ASSLDRGSDEQF

V: TRBV30
J: TRBJ2-1
size: -
length: 12
CDR3: AWSRAGGYNEQF

V: TRBV9
J: TRBJ2-7
size: -
length: 15
CDR3: ASSVGLAALNTYEQY

V: TRBV18
J: TRBJ1-3
size: few
length: 14
CDR3: ASSPRQDSSGNTIY

V: TRBV30
J: TRBJ2-2
size: few
length: 13
CDR3: AWSKGMGNTGELF

V: TRBV29-1
J: TRBJ1-2
size: few
length: 9
CDR3: SVGQGGGYT

V: TRBV29-1
J: TRBJ2-7
size: few
length: 14
CDR3: SVSGLAGSSSYEQY